These 16 T cell receptor beta chains were sequenced from one sample in a study of OX40 agonist ivuxolimab in advanced cancers. The protocol was immunoSEQ multiplex PCR, while the TCRdb copy is restricted to in-frame clones and leaves out a portion. The sample shows 100,000 to 150,000 clones, approximately 90% of them seen only once. Sequenced here: CD4+ or CD8+ T cells sorted from blood, sampled in a trial of the OX40 agonist ivuxolimab. Receptor source: an adult with an advanced solid tumor such as melanoma, head and neck, liver or kidney cancer.

This rearrangement joins TRBV4-1 to TRBJ1-2, with D perhaps TRBD1 (5 bases). Trimming cost V 4 bases and J 6 bases, with 15 bases left between them. The CDR3 runs 14 residues. Germline lookup yields CDR1 MGHRA and CDR2 YSYEKL. CDR3 bases: TGCGCCAGCAGCCCCCCGGGCAGGGATGATGGCTACACCTTC. This sequence encodes CASSPPGRDDGYTF.

The chain employs TRBV18 and TRBJ2-1, with a tentative D call TRBD2 (6 bases). The CDR3 extends over 15 amino acids. Germline V lookup: CDR1 KGHSH, CDR2 LQKENI. Trimming removed 1 base at V and 4 bases at J, with 11 bases between. The DNA of the CDR3 is TGTGCCAGCTCACCACAGAGGGAGGCTTACAATGAGCAGTTCTTC. Its protein is CASSPQREAYNEQFF. Using reference TRBV18 and TRBJ2-1 for the parts outside the CDR3, the full variable domain is NAGVMQNPRHLVRRRGQEARLRCSPMKGHSHVYWYRQLPEEGLKFMVYLQKENIIDESGMPKERFSAEFPKEGPSILRIQQVVRGDSAAYFCASSPQREAYNEQFFGPGTRLTVL.

This chain links TRBV7-3 with TRBJ2-3, with D possibly called TRBD1 or TRBD2 (5 bases each). Trimming shortened V by 5 bases and J by 2 bases, and 20 bases separated the two germline ends. Looked up from germline, CDR1 is SGHTA and CDR2 is FQGTGA. This CDR3 is 17 amino acids long. This CDR3 is CASSRAGAQPATDTQYF. Written as DNA, the CDR3 is TGTGCCAGCAGCCGGGCCGGGGCCCAACCGGCCACAGATACGCAGTATTTT.

About this clone: Sequence at one end of the junction differs from germline and may be a read error. The genes are TRBV20-1 and TRBJ2-5, with no clear D. Germline V CDR1 and CDR2: DFQATT, SNEGSKA (reference sequence). The CDR3 runs 11 residues. DNA of the CDR3: TGCAGTGTTAGAAGGGAAGAGGCCCAGTACTTC. Its protein is CSVRREEAQYF.

The chain recombines TRBV11-2 with TRBJ2-1; 10 bases fit TRBD2. Looked up from germline, CDR1 is SGHAT and CDR2 is FQNNGV. V lost 2 bases, J lost 10 bases, and 5 bases stayed unmatched. There are 14 residues in the CDR3. Here the CDR3 DNA reads TGTGCCAGCAGCTTAAGCGGGGGGGTGGACGAGCAGTTCTTC. It specifies CASSLSGGVDEQFF.

The chain employs TRBV18 and TRBJ2-1; TRBD2 aligns across 9 bases. Per the germline V gene, CDR1 is KGHSH and CDR2 is LQKENI. The trim removed 0 bases at V and 6 bases at J, leaving 3 bases unmatched. This CDR3 has 15 residues. The CDR3 here is CASSPPGLAFNEQFF. In DNA, the CDR3 is TGTGCCAGCTCACCACCGGGACTAGCTTTCAATGAGCAGTTCTTC.

This clone came up a few times. This chain connects TRBV7-9 to TRBJ1-5; D unclear. This CDR3 is built from 13 residues. V gave up 8 bases and J gave up 2 bases, with 10 bases separating them. Germline V gene sequence: CDR1 SEHNR, CDR2 FQNEAQ (reference sequence). The CDR3 DNA reads as TGTGCCAGCGGGCCCGAAGGCAATCAGCCCCAGCATTTT. Encoded protein: CASGPEGNQPQHF.

V gene TRBV5-1 combines with J gene TRBJ1-1; weak D call: TRBD1 (6 bases). The CDR3 loop spans 15 amino acids. Germline CDR1 is SGHRS and CDR2 is YFSETQ. Trimming stripped 4 bases from V and 1 base from J, with 14 bases between. As DNA, the CDR3 is TGCGCCAGCAGCCCGAGAGGGACAACGAACACTGAAGCTTTCTTT. This codes for CASSPRGTTNTEAFF.

The CDR3 DNA reads as TGTGCCAGTAGTATAGTCGGGAAATATGGCTACACCTTC. This translates into CASSIVGKYGYTF. This sequence joins TRBV19 and TRBJ1-2; D is undetermined. Per the germline V gene, CDR1 is LNHDA and CDR2 is SQIVND (reference sequence). CDR3 size: 13 residues. With 1 base removed from V and 5 bases from J, the gap between germline ends came to 8 bases.

This chain uses TRBV19 with TRBJ1-2; TRBD1 is a possible D gene (5 bases). Trimming pared 8 bases from V and 5 bases from J, leaving 18 bases between. Per germline, CDR1 LNHDA and CDR2 SQIVND (reference sequence). The CDR3 consists of 14 residues. The CDR3 nucleotides are TGTGCCAGTGTATCGGGGGTCCGAACTTATGGCTACACCTTC. It translates to CASVSGVRTYGYTF.

The chain uses TRBV28 and TRBJ2-1; 10 bases line up with TRBD2. CDR3 length: 18 amino acids. Germline assignment: CDR1 MDHEN and CDR2 SYDVKM. Losses at the gene ends were 5 bases for V and 7 bases for J; bases not matched to a gene: 17. CDR3 amino acids: CASSPIGLSGRATNEQFF. DNA of the CDR3: TGTGCCAGCAGTCCGATCGGGCTGAGCGGGAGGGCCACTAATGAGCAGTTCTTC.

V and J are TRBV7-3 and TRBJ2-3; D perhaps matches TRBD2 (6 bases). The CDR3 runs 15 residues. Germline CDR1 SGHTA, CDR2 FQGTGA. V lost 4 bases to trimming and J lost 4 bases, with 15 bases between them. Here the CDR3 DNA reads TGTGCCAGCAGCTCAAGGGGCGGGAAGGCAGATACGCAGTATTTT. As protein: CASSSRGGKADTQYF.

The rearrangement uses TRBV28 and TRBJ1-2, with TRBD1 identical over 8 bases. In germline, CDR1 is MDHEN, CDR2 SYDVKM. The V segment lost 10 bases and the J segment 0 bases; nucleotides outside the gene matches: 13. The CDR3 runs 16 residues. The CDR3 spells CAITASQQGANYGYTF. DNA for the CDR3: TGTGCCATCACAGCTTCCCAACAGGGGGCTAACTATGGCTACACCTTC.

The gene calls are TRBV11-1 and TRBJ2-1, with 12 bases lining up with TRBD2. V was clipped by 2 bases and J by 8 bases; unmatched bases: 13. CDR3 length: 18 residues. From germline, CDR1 is SGHAT and CDR2 FQDESV (reference sequence). CDR3 nucleotides: TGTGCCAGCAGCTTAAGGGGGCTAGCGGGAGGGCCGAGGGATGAGCAGTTCTTC. Translated: CASSLRGLAGGPRDEQFF.

CDR3: CASSPGTPTDTQYF. Here the CDR3 DNA reads TGTGCCAGCAGCCCCGGGACCCCCACAGATACGCAGTATTTT. The chain carries TRBV7-6 and TRBJ2-3, with D perhaps being TRBD1 or TRBD2 (5 bases each). V was trimmed by 5 bases and J by 2 bases, leaving 11 bases between them. The CDR3 consists of 14 residues. Germline V gene sequence: CDR1 SGHVS, CDR2 FNYEAQ.

J is TRBJ1-2 and V is TRBV13; TRBD1 agrees at 10 bases. The CDR3 runs 15 residues. V lost 5 bases and J lost 3; bases outside the gene matches: 6. CDR1 PRHDT and CDR2 FYEKMQ come from the germline V gene (reference sequence). CDR3 in amino acids: CASSLRDRGHYGYTF. The CDR3 DNA reads as TGTGCCAGCAGCCTCCGGGACAGGGGCCACTATGGCTACACCTTC.